This T cell receptor beta chain was profiled in a study of T cells after yellow fever vaccination. Findings and caveats of the study: In post-booster samples, most primary-vaccination clones reappeared (just under 98% CD4, 88% CD8). FACS-sorted repertoires could contain abundant clonotypes contaminating from the bulk population.

Template switching with 5'RACE generated the TCR cDNA and added a universal primer site and UMIs. Via MiXCR, TCRdb re-called the 5' RACE reads, giving one row per CDR3 protein. The sample has a few hundred thousand distinct CDR3 sequences; roughly 8% are singletons. The CDR3 extends over 13 amino acids. Germline V lookup: CDR1 GTSNPN, CDR2 SVGIG (reference sequence). J gave up 5 bases and V 4 bases, and 7 bases lay outside the gene matches. This clonotype was seen only a few times. Its target is unknown. The sample was PBMCs, taken around 45 days after the first yellow fever vaccination. The V gene is TRBV30, the J gene TRBJ1-2; 7 positions agree with TRBD1. The TCR was taken from a man between 18 and 29 years old who received the YFV17D yellow fever vaccine. Here the CDR3 reads CAWTRDSLYGYTF. The CDR3 bases are TGTGCCTGGACCCGGGACAGTCTTTATGGCTACACCTTC. Supplemented by reference TRBV30 and TRBJ1-2, the full variable domain reads SQTIHQWPATLVQPVGSPLSLECTVEGTSNPNLYWYRQAAGRGLQLLFYSVGIGQISSEVPQNLSASRPQDRQFILSSKKLLLSDSGFYLCAWTRDSLYGYTFGSGTRLTVV.